This T cell receptor beta chain was captured by sequencing in a study of technical replicates of blood from a handful of donors. The CDR3 is 16 amino acids. Germline trimming cut 2 bases from V and 7 bases from J; bases unmatched to any gene: 12. Per germline, CDR1 MGHRA and CDR2 YSYEKL. Assay: immunoSEQ multiplex PCR; the TCRdb copy retains only in-frame clones and omits some. Here the sample spans 80,000 or so clones, 75% to 90% being singletons. This chain uses TRBV4-1 with TRBJ2-7; TRBD1 agrees at 9 bases. What was sequenced was PBMCs. This sequence was found in a human donor in good health. Some clones in this sample may be carry-over from other donors' samples. This chain's CDR3 is CASSQPRGQGLREQYF. CDR3 nucleotides: TGCGCCAGCAGCCAACCACGGGGACAGGGATTGAGGGAGCAGTACTTC.